This TCR beta chain was profiled in a study of patients and donors after allogeneic stem cell transplantation. Each CDR3 protein gets one entry after TCRdb re-called the RT-PCR reads with MiXCR. The sample lists 200,000 to 250,000 distinct CDR3 sequences; less than 15% were seen once. What was sequenced was blood, either unsorted or a sorted T cell fraction (not recorded which). This clonotype was obtained from a human donor who was either an allogeneic HSCT recipient or a stem cell or donor lymphocyte infusion donor (not recorded which). It is not recorded whose cells these are; they may come from a transplant donor.

CDR3: CAISESRENNGYTF. In DNA form, the CDR3 reads TGTGCCATCAGTGAGTCGAGGGAGAACAATGGCTACACCTTC. V usage is TRBV10-3 and J usage is TRBJ1-2, with D unclear. The CDR3 sequence is 14 residues long. V lost 0 bases and J 6 bases, leaving 11 bases between the germline ends. Germline V gene sequence: CDR1 ENHRY, CDR2 SYGVKD.